This T cell receptor (beta chain) is from a study of tumor and adjacent non-tumor tissue in lung cancer. Background on the study: There were 11 to 12 adenocarcinoma, a couple of squamous cell carcinoma and 1 small cell lung cancer cases. Stage I to III disease affected roughly 10 men and about five women aged about 31 to 85. Approximately 4.2 million productive TCRbeta reads were obtained per sample on average.

The library came from three nested PCR rounds adapted from ARM-PCR protocols. TCRdb re-analysed the multiplex PCR reads in MiXCR, keeping a single row per CDR3 protein. This sample carries 200,000 or so distinct CDR3 sequences, 71% of them seen once, and the ten largest clones take 20% to 25%. The CDR3 loop spans 17 amino acids. CDR1 is MDHEN and CDR2 is SYDVKM in the germline V gene. V lost 7 bases and J lost 1; bases outside the gene matches: 7. The template was RNA from unsorted bulk tissue. The chain has TRBV28 and TRBJ2-5; TRBD2 matches 15 bases. This sequence was found in a man in his sixties with non-small cell lung cancer. The sequenced sample consisted of lung tumor tissue. CDR3 sequence: CASTGLAGGPSQETQYF. The CDR3 DNA reads TGTGCCAGCACCGGACTAGCGGGGGGGCCCTCCCAAGAGACCCAGTACTTC. Full variable domain (outside the CDR3, taken from reference TRBV28 and TRBJ2-5): DVKVTQSSRYLVKRTGEKVFLECVQDMDHENMFWYRQDPGLGLRLIYFSYDVKMKEKGDIPEGYSVSREKKERFSLILESASTNQTSMYLCASTGLAGGPSQETQYFGPGTRLLVL.